A single sample gave rise to the 28 T cell receptor beta chains below, sequenced in a study of cytomegalovirus exposure and HLA in healthy donors. Clones were read by immunoSEQ multiplex PCR, and TCRdb kept only the in-frame ones, dropping some. The profile covers more than 150,000 clones, with approximately 83% appearing a single time and 2.8% taken by the ten largest. The sequenced material came from PBMCs. The receptors here all came from a woman under 30 in good health and CMV-seropositive.

This clone was found once. The CDR3 is CASSLGGPTGWFINTIYF. As DNA, the CDR3 is TGTGCCAGCAGCTTGGGGGGCCCGACAGGGTGGTTTATAAACACCATATATTTT. V gene TRBV5-6 combines with J gene TRBJ1-3, with 7 positions matching TRBD1. The CDR3 is 18 amino acids. Germline V lookup: CDR1 SGHDT, CDR2 YYEEEE. The junction had 15 bases not matched to a gene; V was cut back by 0 bases and J by 6 bases.

The chain joins TRBV19 to TRBJ1-5; D is possibly TRBD1 (6 bases). Germline CDR1 reads LNHDA; CDR2 reads SQIVND (reference sequence). V was cut by 4 bases and J by 7 bases, with 14 bases left in between. The CDR3 totals 14 residues. This CDR3 reads CASSSDRFGQPQHF. The DNA for the CDR3 is TGTGCCAGTAGTAGTGACAGGTTCGGACAGCCCCAGCATTTT.

The count of this clone is one. This chain joins TRBV11-3 and TRBJ1-1; possibly TRBD1 for D (5 bases). Germline CDR1 reads SGHNT; CDR2 reads YENEEA. Trimming stripped 5 bases from V and 1 base from J, with 14 bases between. The CDR3 is 15 residues long. The CDR3 protein is CASSPSGAGNTEAFF. The CDR3 DNA reads as TGTGCCAGCAGCCCCTCTGGGGCCGGGAACACTGAAGCTTTCTTT.

The CDR3 sequence: CASSLQGRNEKLFF. The DNA of the CDR3 is TGTGCCAGCAGCTTACAGGGGAGGAATGAAAAACTGTTTTTT. V and J are TRBV5-4 and TRBJ1-4, with 7 bases aligning to TRBD1. The germline gives CDR1 SGHNT, CDR2 YYREEE (reference sequence). CDR3 length equals 14 residues. The V segment lost 2 bases and the J segment 5 bases; nucleotides outside the gene matches: 3.

This chain joins TRBV5-6 and TRBJ1-1; D is unclear. Trimming removed 3 bases from V and 7 bases from J, with 10 bases in between. This CDR3 is 12 amino acids long. The germline V gene has CDR1 SGHDT and CDR2 YYEEEE. This chain's CDR3 is CASSSTTGEAFF. In DNA, the CDR3 is TGTGCCAGCAGCTCGACGACGGGTGAAGCTTTCTTT.

This clone is medium-sized in the sample. This sequence joins TRBV19 and TRBJ2-7; 8 nucleotides line up with TRBD1. This CDR3 contains 13 residues. Per germline, CDR1 LNHDA and CDR2 SQIVND (reference sequence). Unmatched junction bases numbered 6, after V lost 8 bases and J lost 3 bases. CDR3 coding DNA: TGTGCCAGTGGTGCCGGGACAGGCTACGAGCAGTACTTC. Translation: CASGAGTGYEQYF.

The chain employs TRBV5-5 and TRBJ1-4, with TRBD1 matching 9 bases. The CDR3 spans 16 residues. The germline CDR1 and CDR2 sequences are SGHKS and YYEKEE (reference sequence). V shed 4 bases, J shed 5 bases, and the junction held 9 bases outside the gene matches. Written as DNA, the CDR3 is TGTGCCAGCAGCCCACGGATGGGACAGGGAAATGAAAAACTGTTTTTT. Protein sequence: CASSPRMGQGNEKLFF. The whole variable domain, filled in from reference TRBV5-5 and TRBJ1-4, reads DAGVTQSPTHLIKTRGQQVTLRCSPISGHKSVSWYQQVLGQGPQFIFQYYEKEERGRGNFPDRFSARQFPNYSSELNVNALLLGDSALYLCASSPRMGQGNEKLFFGSGTQLSVL.

The table lists this clone with a few counts. This chain joins TRBV19 and TRBJ1-2; 9 bases map to TRBD1. The CDR3 length is 12 residues. V lost 9 bases to trimming and J lost 3 bases; unmatched junction nucleotides: 2. The germline gives CDR1 LNHDA, CDR2 SQIVND (reference sequence). The CDR3 here is CASRDRDYGYTF. The CDR3 DNA reads as TGTGCCAGCAGGGACAGGGACTATGGCTACACCTTC.

This clone was counted only a few times. V usage is TRBV6-1 and J usage is TRBJ2-5; D is unclear. This CDR3 is built from 15 residues. The germline V and J ends were trimmed by 0 bases and 1 base, with 9 bases remaining between them. CDR1 MNHNS and CDR2 SASEGT come from the germline V gene. The CDR3 DNA follows: TGTGCCAGCAGTGAAGCGGAGAGCCTCCAAGAGACCCAGTACTTC. Translation gives CASSEAESLQETQYF.

The rearrangement links TRBV9 to TRBJ1-3; TRBD1 agrees at 7 bases. Germline V CDR1 and CDR2: SGDLS, YYNGEE. V trimming: 0 bases; J trimming: 2 bases; junction bases outside the gene matches: 2. This CDR3 has 15 amino acids. CDR3 amino acids: CASSVAQGAGNTIYF. Here the CDR3 DNA reads TGTGCCAGCAGCGTAGCCCAGGGGGCTGGAAACACCATATATTTT.

J is TRBJ2-3 and V is TRBV2, with TRBD2 matching over 8 bases. Unmatched junction bases numbered 11, after V lost 6 bases and J lost 6 bases. CDR3 length equals 15 residues. Germline-derived CDR1 and CDR2 are SNHLY and FYNNEI. The CDR3 is CASRTAGATLDTQYF. The CDR3 DNA sequence: TGTGCCAGCAGGACAGCGGGGGCCACCTTGGATACGCAGTATTTT.

CDR3 DNA sequence: TGTGCCAGCAGTTATCGCTCCGGGTGGGGGGAGGGTGGCTACACCTTC. The encoded protein is CASSYRSGWGEGGYTF. This chain links TRBV6-5 with TRBJ1-2; tentatively, D is TRBD1 (5 bases). Germline loops: CDR1 MNHEY, CDR2 SVGAGI. The CDR3 is 16 amino acids. Trimming left V 3 bases short and J 7 bases short, with 21 bases between.

The rearrangement joins TRBV4-2 to TRBJ1-1, with 9 nucleotides matching TRBD1. The CDR3 covers 17 residues. The germline V gene encodes CDR1 LGHNA and CDR2 YNFKEQ. Trimming removed 3 bases from V and 3 bases from J; junction bases left unmatched: 11. The CDR3 nucleotides read TGTGCCAGCAGCCACCGACACAGGGGGCGTTGGGACACTGAAGCTTTCTTT. The encoded protein is CASSHRHRGRWDTEAFF.

This sequence joins TRBV11-2 and TRBJ2-3; 11 nucleotides agree with TRBD1. The CDR3 is made up of 17 amino acids. CDR1 is SGHAT and CDR2 is FQNNGV in the germline V gene. V shed 1 base, J shed 3 bases, and the junction held 6 bases outside the gene matches. CDR3 sequence (DNA): TGTGCCAGCAGCTTAGCTCCGTGGGACAGGGGGACAGATACGCAGTATTTT. It translates to CASSLAPWDRGTDTQYF.

The chain has TRBV9 and TRBJ2-3; no clear D. Germline CDR1 is SGDLS and CDR2 is YYNGEE. V was shortened by 0 bases and J by 2 bases, with 13 bases between the two germline ends. The CDR3 sequence is 16 residues long. The CDR3 DNA reads TGTGCCAGCAGCGTAGAAGGCGGCAGATACACAGATACGCAGTATTTT. This sequence encodes CASSVEGGRYTDTQYF.

This clone was seen more than once but under ten times. V is TRBV13 and J is TRBJ2-7; D may be TRBD1 (6 bases). Germline assignment: CDR1 PRHDT and CDR2 FYEKMQ (reference sequence). Trimming pared 1 base from V and 3 bases from J, leaving 13 bases between. This CDR3 comprises 15 residues. CDR3 DNA: TGTGCCAGCAGCTTAGTGGCAGGGGAGTACTACGAGCAGTACTTC. It is translated as CASSLVAGEYYEQYF.

This chain uses TRBV10-1 with TRBJ2-7; 10 nucleotides align to TRBD1. The CDR3 contains 16 residues. J gave up 2 bases and V 3 bases, and 7 bases lay outside the gene matches. The germline V gene encodes CDR1 WNHNN and CDR2 SYGVQD (reference sequence). CDR3 DNA: TGCGCCAGCAGTGACCCCCGGGACAGGGGCACCTACGAGCAGTACTTC. As protein: CASSDPRDRGTYEQYF.

The rearrangement uses TRBV4-2 and TRBJ2-3; 13 positions match TRBD2. V was clipped by 4 bases and J by 0 bases; unmatched bases: 4. The germline CDR1 and CDR2 sequences are LGHNA and YNFKEQ. The CDR3 spans 17 residues. CDR3 amino acids: CASSLSGLAGSTDTQYF. The CDR3, as DNA: TGTGCCAGCAGCCTCTCGGGACTAGCGGGGAGCACAGATACGCAGTATTTT.

A word on this clone: Other DNA sequences within the sample encode an identical CDR3. The rearrangement uses TRBV5-1 and TRBJ2-7; 8 bases are a match to TRBD1. The CDR3 is 13 residues long. Germline V gene data show CDR1 as SGHRS and CDR2 as YFSETQ. J gave up 3 bases and V 2 bases, and 1 base lay outside the gene matches. The CDR3 here is CASSLDRGYEQYF. CDR3 sequence (DNA): TGCGCCAGCAGCTTAGACAGGGGCTACGAGCAGTACTTC.

This clone was found a few times. The chain combines TRBV19 with TRBJ1-5; the D gene is possibly TRBD1 (5 bases). CDR3 length: 14 residues. The V gene lost 3 bases and the J gene lost 3 bases, with 9 bases spanning the gap. The V gene's germline CDR1 is LNHDA and CDR2 SQIVND (reference sequence). The CDR3 loop reads CASSITRDNQPQHF. In DNA, the CDR3 is TGTGCCAGTAGTATTACCAGGGACAATCAGCCCCAGCATTTT.

A note on this clone: Other DNA sequences in the sample encode the same CDR3. The V call is TRBV5-1, the J call TRBJ2-5; 10 nucleotides align to TRBD2. The CDR3 is 13 amino acids. Per the germline V gene, CDR1 is SGHRS and CDR2 is YFSETQ. V shed 3 bases and J 4 bases; nucleotides not matched to a gene: 0. The CDR3 coding sequence is TGCGCCAGCAGCTCTAGCGGGGGAGAGACCCAGTACTTC. It specifies CASSSSGGETQYF.

The table lists this clone with a count of one. This sequence joins TRBV6-4 and TRBJ2-3; 10 bases line up with TRBD2. In germline, CDR1 is MRHNA, CDR2 SNTAGT. The CDR3 is 16 amino acids. V dropped 5 bases and J dropped 6; count of bases not matched to a gene: 11. The CDR3 sequence is CASSSGGASGPDTQYF. The CDR3 DNA sequence: TGTGCCAGCAGTAGCGGGGGGGCCTCGGGCCCTGATACGCAGTATTTT.

This clone was seen more than once but under ten times. This chain uses TRBV6-6 with TRBJ2-7; the match to TRBD2 covers 8 bases. CDR1 is MNHNY and CDR2 is SVGAGI in the germline V gene (reference sequence). CDR3 length: 16 residues. V lost 2 bases, J lost 2 bases, and 8 bases stayed unmatched. Written as DNA, the CDR3 is TGTGCCAGCAGTTACGAGGCGGGGGGACTCACCTACGAGCAGTACTTC. Residues: CASSYEAGGLTYEQYF.

This clone was detected only a few times. J is TRBJ2-1 and V is TRBV7-6; 10 bases fit TRBD2. The junction had 9 bases not matched to a gene; V was cut back by 5 bases and J by 5 bases. Germline V gives CDR1 SGHVS, CDR2 FNYEAQ. The CDR3 spans 16 residues. The CDR3 nucleotides read TGTGCCAGCAGCCCCAGGTTAGCGGGGGGTGACAATGAGCAGTTCTTC. Amino acids: CASSPRLAGGDNEQFF.

This clone was detected once. The J gene is TRBJ2-3, the V gene TRBV4-3; the match to TRBD2 covers 11 bases. V trimming: 0 bases; J trimming: 4 bases; junction bases outside the gene matches: 9. The CDR3 spans 18 residues. The germline V gene encodes CDR1 LGHNA and CDR2 YSLEER. The CDR3 DNA sequence: TGCGCCAGCAGCCAAGAAACCCCATCTAGCGGGGGGTCAGATACGCAGTATTTT. This sequence encodes CASSQETPSSGGSDTQYF.

V and J are TRBV7-2 and TRBJ1-2; D uncertain. The CDR3 extends over 16 amino acids. The ends were cut back, 5 bases at V and 2 bases at J, with 18 bases in the middle. Germline-derived CDR1 and CDR2 are SGHTA and FQGNSA. Here the CDR3 reads CASSLHRTVANYGYTF. The CDR3 DNA is TGTGCCAGCAGCCTCCACCGTACAGTGGCCAACTATGGCTACACCTTC.

This rearrangement joins TRBV7-6 to TRBJ2-1; D may be TRBD1 (5 bases). CDR1 SGHVS and CDR2 FNYEAQ come from the germline V gene. V was cut by 6 bases and J by 9 bases, with 15 bases left in between. This CDR3 spans 13 amino acids. In DNA, the CDR3 is TGTGCCAGCAGAAAAGACAGCGTTGGTGAGCAGTTCTTC. This encodes CASRKDSVGEQFF. Filled out from reference TRBV7-6 and TRBJ2-1, the complete variable domain reads GAGVSQSPRYKVTKRGQDVALRCDPISGHVSLYWYRQALGQGPEFLTYFNYEAQQDKSGLPNDRFSAERPEGSISTLTIQRTEQRDSAMYRCASRKDSVGEQFFGPGTRLTVL.

This clone has just one count. The genes are TRBV25-1 and TRBJ2-1; no clear D. Trimming took off 1 base at V and 0 bases at J, with 7 bases between the two ends. The CDR3 has 15 residues. Germline CDR1 MGHDK, CDR2 SYGVNS. The CDR3 reads CASSESESSYNEQFF. DNA of the CDR3: TGTGCCAGCAGTGAATCGGAGAGCTCCTACAATGAGCAGTTCTTC.